This TCR beta chain was found in a study of cytomegalovirus exposure and HLA in healthy donors. CDR3 length: 14 amino acids. J gave up 0 bases and V 5 bases, and 3 bases lay outside the gene matches. Germline V lookup: CDR1 SEHNR, CDR2 FQNEAQ (reference sequence). General study points: Immune exposure data for these donors was limited to CMV serostatus. Rarity held for most TCR sequences, but there were some public TCRs that occurred in many donors. Later analysis showed TCR association rates varying by HLA locus, highest for DRB1 and lowest for HLA-C.

Worth noting for this clone: Its specificity is unknown.

The PCR made use of 60 Vbeta and 13 Jbeta primers. TCRdb's table, derived via immunoSEQ multiplex PCR, lists solely in-frame clones and lacks some. In the table there are about 120,000 clones, around 80% of which are singletons. Sequencing used PBMCs. The rearrangement links TRBV7-9 to TRBJ1-2; 7 nucleotides agree with TRBD1. This sequence originates from a woman in her fifties or sixties in good health and CMV-seropositive. In DNA, the CDR3 is TGTGCCAGCAGCCTCGACAGGGCTAACTATGGCTACACCTTC. Translated, it gives CASSLDRANYGYTF.